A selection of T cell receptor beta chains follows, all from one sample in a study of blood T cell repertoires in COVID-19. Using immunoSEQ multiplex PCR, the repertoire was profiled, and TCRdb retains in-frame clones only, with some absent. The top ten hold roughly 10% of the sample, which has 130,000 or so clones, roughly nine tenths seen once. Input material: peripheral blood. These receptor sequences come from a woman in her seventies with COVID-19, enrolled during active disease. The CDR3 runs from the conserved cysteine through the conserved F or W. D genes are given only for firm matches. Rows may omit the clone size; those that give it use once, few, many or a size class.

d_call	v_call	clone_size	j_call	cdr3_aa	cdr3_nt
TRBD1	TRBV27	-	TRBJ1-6	CASSLDRGHSPLHF	TGTGCCAGCAGTTTGGACAGGGGGCATTCACCCCTCCACTTT
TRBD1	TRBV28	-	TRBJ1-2	CASSLSQTGASGGYTF	TGTGCCAGCAGTTTATCCCAAACAGGGGCATCCGGTGGCTACACCTTC
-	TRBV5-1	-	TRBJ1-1	CASTDSMNTEAFF	TGCGCCAGCACCGACAGTATGAACACTGAAGCTTTCTTT
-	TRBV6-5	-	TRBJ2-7	CATRTATLWWQYF	TGTGCCACCAGGACAGCGACACTCTGGTGGCAGTACTTC
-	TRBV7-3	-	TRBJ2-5	CASSARQGSIETQYF	TGTGCCAGCAGCGCCCGTCAGGGGTCAATAGAGACCCAGTACTTC
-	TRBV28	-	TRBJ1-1	CASIQSGTPSFGTEAFF	TGTGCCAGCATCCAATCCGGGACACCCTCCTTTGGCACTGAAGCTTTCTTT
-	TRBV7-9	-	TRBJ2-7	CASSLLEAVFYEQYF	TGTGCCAGCAGCTTATTAGAAGCGGTTTTCTACGAGCAGTACTTC
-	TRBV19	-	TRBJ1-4	CASSIRVSNNEKLFF	TGTGCCAGTAGTATTCGGGTGTCTAACAATGAAAAACTGTTTTTT
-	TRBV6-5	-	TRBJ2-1	CASSYRDNEQFF	TGTGCCAGCAGTTACCGGGACAATGAGCAGTTCTTC
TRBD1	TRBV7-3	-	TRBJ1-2	CASSWGNRGANYGYTF	TGTGCCAGCAGCTGGGGAAACAGGGGCGCTAACTATGGCTACACCTTC
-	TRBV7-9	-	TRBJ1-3	CASSPIPGNTIYF	TGTGCCAGCAGCCCCATCCCCGGAAACACCATATATTTT
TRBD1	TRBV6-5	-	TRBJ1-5	CASIRGTGGNQPQHF	TGTGCCAGCATTAGAGGGACAGGGGGCAATCAGCCCCAGCATTTT
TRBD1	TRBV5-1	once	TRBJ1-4	CASSLAGTGGAEKLFF	TGCGCCAGCAGCTTGGCGGGGACAGGCGGGGCGGAAAAACTGTTTTTT
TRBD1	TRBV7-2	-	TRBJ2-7	CASSPGQGAREQYF	TGTGCCAGCAGCCCAGGACAGGGGGCGCGGGAGCAGTACTTC
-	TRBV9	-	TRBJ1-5	CASSVGPGGNQPQHF	TGTGCCAGCAGCGTAGGACCCGGGGGCAATCAGCCCCAGCATTTT
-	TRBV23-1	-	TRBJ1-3	CAGPSSGNTIYF	TGCGCGGGCCCGAGCTCTGGAAACACCATATATTTT
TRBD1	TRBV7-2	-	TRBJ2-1	CASSLSGQGLHEQFF	TGTGCCAGCAGCTTGTCGGGACAGGGACTGCATGAGCAGTTCTTC
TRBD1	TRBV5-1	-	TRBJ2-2	CASSPRQGTNTGELFF	TGCGCCAGCAGCCCACGACAGGGGACGAACACCGGGGAGCTGTTTTTT
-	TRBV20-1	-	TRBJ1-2	CSARRLYGYTF	TGCAGTGCTAGACGTTTATATGGCTACACCTTC
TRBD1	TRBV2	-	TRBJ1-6	CASNPGTDNSPLHF	TGTGCCAGCAACCCCGGGACAGACAATTCACCCCTCCACTTT
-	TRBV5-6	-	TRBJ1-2	CASSRPETRGRDYGYTF	TGTGCCAGCAGCCGACCTGAGACCCGGGGAAGGGACTATGGCTACACCTTC
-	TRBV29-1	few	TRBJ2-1	CSVVRGQPVWDEQFF	TGCAGCGTTGTTAGAGGACAGCCGGTGTGGGATGAGCAGTTCTTC
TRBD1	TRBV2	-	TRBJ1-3	CASGGGRSSGNTIYF	TGTGCCAGCGGAGGGGGCAGGAGCTCTGGAAACACCATATATTTT
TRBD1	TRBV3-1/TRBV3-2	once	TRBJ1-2	CASSSWGQGKFNYGYTF	TGTGCCAGCAGCAGTTGGGGACAGGGTAAATTTAACTATGGCTACACCTTC
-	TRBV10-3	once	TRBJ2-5	CASHGGETQYF	TGTGCCAGTCACGGGGGAGAGACCCAGTACTTC
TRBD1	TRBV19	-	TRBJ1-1	CASSIPGTGVTEAFF	TGTGCCAGTAGTATCCCCGGGACAGGGGTGACTGAAGCTTTCTTT
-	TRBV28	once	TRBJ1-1	CASSQREGTGFTEAFF	TGTGCCAGCAGTCAGCGGGAGGGGACGGGATTCACTGAAGCTTTCTTT
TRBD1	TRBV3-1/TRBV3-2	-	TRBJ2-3	CASSRRLPGQGKADTQYF	TGTGCCAGCAGCCGAAGGCTCCCGGGACAGGGAAAAGCAGATACGCAGTATTTT
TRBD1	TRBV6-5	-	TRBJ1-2	CASSNGQVLNYGYTF	TGTGCCAGCAGTAATGGACAGGTTTTAAACTATGGCTACACCTTC
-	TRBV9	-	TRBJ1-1	CASSVASSGAVEAFF	TGTGCCAGCAGCGTAGCTTCTAGCGGGGCCGTTGAAGCTTTCTTT
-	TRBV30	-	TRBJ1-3	CAWSGNRKAGNTIYF	TGTGCCTGGAGTGGGAACAGGAAAGCTGGAAACACCATATATTTT
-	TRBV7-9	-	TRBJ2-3	CASSRNEAGTDTQYF	TGTGCCAGCAGCCGAAACGAGGCAGGCACAGATACGCAGTATTTT
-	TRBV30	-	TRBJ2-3	CAWSVLRGSTDTQYF	TGTGCCTGGAGTGTACTTAGGGGGAGCACAGATACGCAGTATTTT
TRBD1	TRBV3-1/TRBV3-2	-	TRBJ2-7	CASSTSGQGGMEQYF	TGTGCCAGCAGCACCTCGGGACAGGGGGGTATGGAGCAGTACTTC
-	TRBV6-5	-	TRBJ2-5	CASSKQGLETQYF	TGTGCCAGCAGCAAACAGGGTTTAGAGACCCAGTACTTC
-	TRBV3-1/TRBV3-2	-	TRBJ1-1	CASSQATDTEAFF	TGTGCCAGCAGCCAAGCAACGGACACTGAAGCTTTCTTT
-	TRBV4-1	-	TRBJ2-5	CASSQGWAETQYF	TGCGCCAGCAGCCAAGGATGGGCGGAGACCCAGTACTTC
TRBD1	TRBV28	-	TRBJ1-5	CASHLTGGGQPQHF	TGTGCCAGCCACCTGACAGGGGGCGGGCAGCCCCAGCATTTT
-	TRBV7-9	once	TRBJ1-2	CASSLQSRTTNYGYTF	TGTGCCAGCAGCTTACAGTCAAGGACTACTAACTATGGCTACACCTTC
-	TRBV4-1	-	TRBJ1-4	CASSLSTGQRYEKLFF	TGCGCCAGCAGCCTAAGCACGGGACAACGGTATGAAAAACTGTTTTTT
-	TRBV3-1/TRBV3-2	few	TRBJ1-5	CASSLGAGHQPQHF	TGTGCCAGCAGCCTAGGGGCAGGGCATCAGCCCCAGCATTTT
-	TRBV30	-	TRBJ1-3	CAWSVGGASGNTIYF	TGTGCCTGGAGTGTAGGTGGGGCCTCTGGAAACACCATATATTTT